A single sample gave rise to the 8 T cell receptor beta chains below, sequenced in a study of T cells in Graves' hyperthyroidism and ophthalmopathy. RNA transcripts provided the source from which TCR beta CDR3 regions were amplified. First-round RT-PCR of the TCR CDR3 relied on the HTBI primer set. TCRdb re-called the multiplex PCR reads through MiXCR, storing one row per CDR3 protein. The data show about 37,000 distinct CDR3 sequences, about 47% seen once. What was sequenced was blood. The source is a man between 40 and 49 years old with Graves' ophthalmopathy.

The chain links TRBV4-2 to TRBJ2-1, with a possible D match to TRBD1 (5 bases). Germline lookup yields CDR1 LGHNA and CDR2 YNFKEQ. The V gene lost 5 bases and the J gene lost 10 bases, with 24 bases spanning the gap. The CDR3 has 16 amino acids. This chain's CDR3 is CASSDGRVTRAKEQFF. The CDR3 coding sequence is TGTGCCAGCAGCGACGGCAGGGTAACAAGGGCCAAGGAGCAGTTCTTC.

At least ten counts were recorded for this clonotype. The chain couples TRBV19 to TRBJ1-5, with TRBD1 identical over 7 bases. Germline V lookup: CDR1 LNHDA, CDR2 SQIVND (reference sequence). This CDR3 is built from 13 residues. The trim removed 10 bases at V and 10 bases at J, leaving 13 bases unmatched. CDR3 bases: TGTGCCACTGCCGGACAGGCCGCAAGTCCCCAGCATTTT. Amino acids: CATAGQAASPQHF.

The chain carries TRBV20-1 and TRBJ2-5, with 11 bases matching TRBD1. Per the germline V gene, CDR1 is DFQATT and CDR2 is SNEGSKA (reference sequence). The CDR3 covers 12 residues. V was clipped by 7 bases and J by 5 bases; unmatched bases: 3. The CDR3: CSGTGGGETQYF. Here the CDR3 DNA reads TGCAGTGGGACAGGGGGCGGGGAGACCCAGTACTTC.

In its sample, this clonotype ranks as medium-sized. The V call is TRBV25-1, the J call TRBJ2-1; TRBD1 agrees at 7 bases. The junction had 5 bases not matched to a gene; V was cut back by 3 bases and J by 9 bases. CDR3 length equals 13 residues. Germline V gene data show CDR1 as MGHDK and CDR2 as SYGVNS. Here the CDR3 DNA reads TGTGCCAGCAGTGAGGGACAGTGGGGTGAGCAGTTCTTC. This translates into CASSEGQWGEQFF.

About this clonotype: Compared with germline, one end of the junction differs, possibly owing to a read error. V is TRBV5-6 and J is TRBJ1-2; D is uncertain. The CDR3 loop spans 13 amino acids. The germline gives CDR1 SGHDT, CDR2 YYEEEE. The CDR3 region is CASSSDRTYGYTF. The CDR3 DNA reads TGTGCCAGCAGCTCGGATAGAACTTATGGCTACACTTTC.

This clonotype was counted many times. The rearrangement uses TRBV7-9 and TRBJ1-3; D remains unclear. V lost 1 base to trimming and J lost 0 bases, with 7 bases between them. Germline values: CDR1 SEHNR, CDR2 FQNEAQ (reference sequence). The CDR3 is 15 amino acids. CDR3 coding DNA: TGTGCCAGCAGCTTAGTAAAGGACTCTGGAAACACCATATATTTT. It specifies CASSLVKDSGNTIYF.

This clonotype was detected once. Relative to the germline gene, one junction end is altered; a read error may explain this. The J gene is TRBJ2-7, the V gene TRBV12-3 or TRBV12-4, with D perhaps given as TRBD1 or TRBD2 (6 bases each). The length of the CDR3 is 14 residues. In DNA form, the CDR3 reads TGTGCCAGCAGTTTAGACGGGGGCTCCTACGGGCAGCACTTC. This gives the protein CASSLDGGSYGQHF.

This clonotype was recorded only once. The chain recombines TRBV7-9 with TRBJ2-7; possibly TRBD2 for D (6 bases). V lost 7 bases, J lost 5 bases, and 12 bases lay in between. This CDR3 spans 12 amino acids. CDR1 and CDR2 (germline): SEHNR, FQNEAQ (reference sequence). This CDR3 is CASTGTGHEQYF. CDR3 nucleotide sequence: TGTGCCAGCACCGGGACTGGTCACGAGCAGTACTTC.